Presented here are 32 T cell receptor beta chains from one specimen sequenced in a study of blood T cell repertoires in COVID-19. Method: immunoSEQ multiplex PCR; TCRdb's copy keeps in-frame clones and lacks some. The data show about 240,000 clones, roughly 80% seen once. Sequenced material: peripheral blood. The receptors stem from a woman younger than 30 with acute or convalescent COVID-19.

The chain has TRBV25-1 and TRBJ1-4; no definite D call. CDR1 is MGHDK, CDR2 SYGVNS, per germline. The CDR3 length is 13 residues. V was shortened by 4 bases and J by 5 bases, with 8 bases between the two germline ends. Here the CDR3 reads CASSGFPNEKLFF. The DNA for the CDR3 is TGTGCCAGCAGTGGTTTCCCAAATGAAAAACTGTTTTTT.

This clone occurred once. The CDR3 DNA reads as TGTGCCAGCAGCTTCCTAGCGGGAGGGCCAATGTACGAGCAGTACTTC. It translates to CASSFLAGGPMYEQYF. This chain connects TRBV7-2 to TRBJ2-7; 12 bases line up with TRBD2. Germline V gene data show CDR1 as SGHTA and CDR2 as FQGNSA. The CDR3 spans 16 residues. V was clipped by 3 bases and J by 4 bases; unmatched bases: 7.

This clone occurred a few times. This rearrangement joins TRBV3-1 (or the pseudogene TRBV3-2) to TRBJ1-5; D is possibly TRBD1 (5 bases). The CDR3 extends over 15 amino acids. Germline loops: CDR1 LGHDT, CDR2 YNNKEL (reference sequence). V gave up 6 bases and J gave up 7 bases, with 19 bases separating them. CDR3 sequence (DNA): TGTGCCAGCAGTGGGTCGGACGTTCGGGGGCAGCCCCAGCATTTT. Translating gives CASSGSDVRGQPQHF.

The chain couples TRBV5-4 to TRBJ2-3, with D perhaps TRBD2 (5 bases). The germline V and J ends were trimmed by 0 bases and 0 bases, with 5 bases remaining between them. This CDR3 has 14 residues. Looked up from germline, CDR1 is SGHNT and CDR2 is YYREEE (reference sequence). The CDR3 region is CASSLGTSTDTQYF. The CDR3 region has the DNA TGTGCCAGCAGCTTGGGGACTAGCACAGATACGCAGTATTTT.

The chain has TRBV14 and TRBJ2-1, with TRBD2 matching 7 bases. With 3 bases clipped from V and 3 bases from J, the junction kept 14 bases outside the gene matches. Germline CDR1 SGHDN, CDR2 FVKESK. The CDR3 covers 18 residues. In nucleotides, the CDR3 is TGTGCCAGCAGCCAGTTTATCGGGGGGAGGGCCGTCTACAATGAGCAGTTCTTC. Translated: CASSQFIGGRAVYNEQFF.

The V call is TRBV4-2, the J call TRBJ1-2; TRBD1 agrees at 9 bases. Trimming removed 0 bases from V and 4 bases from J; junction bases left unmatched: 3. This CDR3 is built from 15 residues. CDR1 LGHNA and CDR2 YNFKEQ come from the germline V gene. The CDR3 nucleotides read TGTGCCAGCAGCCAAGATCAGGGACAGGGCTATGGCTACACCTTC. Protein product: CASSQDQGQGYGYTF.

Comments on this clone: Other DNA sequences in this sample translate to the same CDR3. The V gene is TRBV7-2, the J gene TRBJ2-7; 11 nucleotides agree with TRBD2. The CDR3 sequence is 14 residues long. V gave up 3 bases and J gave up 3 bases; unmatched junction bases: 1. The germline gives CDR1 SGHTA, CDR2 FQGNSA. The CDR3 is CASSLTSGNYEQYF. The DNA for the CDR3 is TGTGCCAGCAGCTTGACTAGCGGGAACTACGAGCAGTACTTC.

The rearrangement links TRBV6-2 or TRBV6-3 to TRBJ2-3; 7 bases fit TRBD1. The length of the CDR3 is 15 residues. Losses at the gene ends were 2 bases for V and 0 bases for J; bases not matched to a gene: 2. CDR1 is MNHEY, CDR2 SVGEGT, per germline. CDR3 amino acids: CASSYGTVSTDTQYF. The CDR3 DNA reads TGTGCCAGCAGTTACGGGACAGTAAGCACAGATACGCAGTATTTT.

The V and J genes are TRBV25-1 and TRBJ2-7; weak D call: TRBD1 (5 bases). This CDR3 contains 13 residues. V lost 4 bases and J 2 bases, leaving 9 bases between the germline ends. The germline V gene has CDR1 MGHDK and CDR2 SYGVNS. Written as DNA, the CDR3 is TGTGCCAGCAGTGGTACAGGCACCTACGAGCAGTACTTC. It codes for CASSGTGTYEQYF.

The V call is TRBV28, the J call TRBJ1-4; D remains ambiguous. Germline values: CDR1 MDHEN, CDR2 SYDVKM. Trimming removed 2 bases from V and 8 bases from J, with 15 bases in between. The CDR3 runs to 15 residues. The CDR3 nucleotides are TGTGCCAGCAGTTTAGATGGCCTTTTTGAAGAAAAACTGTTTTTT. This codes for CASSLDGLFEEKLFF.

V and J are TRBV27 and TRBJ2-3; D is possibly TRBD2 (6 bases). Germline-derived CDR1 and CDR2 are MNHEY and SMNVEV (reference sequence). Trimming removed 8 bases from V and 5 bases from J, with 20 bases in between. This CDR3 comprises 15 residues. The CDR3 reads CASAILGGSVDTQYF. The CDR3 coding sequence is TGTGCCAGCGCTATTCTTGGGGGGAGTGTAGATACGCAGTATTTT.

This rearrangement joins TRBV5-1 to TRBJ2-7, with a weak D call TRBD2 (6 bases). The CDR3 contains 15 residues. V lost 4 bases and J lost 0, with 14 bases in between. Germline V gene sequence: CDR1 SGHRS, CDR2 YFSETQ. CDR3 sequence: CASSPISGSSYEQYF. Here the CDR3 DNA reads TGCGCCAGCAGCCCCATCTCCGGGAGCTCCTACGAGCAGTACTTC. Full variable domain (remainder filled in from reference TRBV5-1 and TRBJ2-7): KAGVTQTPRYLIKTRGQQVTLSCSPISGHRSVSWYQQTPGQGLQFLFEYFSETQRNKGNFPGRFSGRQFSNSRSEMNVSTLELGDSALYLCASSPISGSSYEQYFGPGTRLTVT.

Of note for this clone: One end of the junction fails to match germline, which may point to a read error. V gene TRBV7-2 combines with J gene TRBJ1-2; D may be TRBD1 (6 bases). The CDR3 is made up of 14 amino acids. CDR1 is SGHTA and CDR2 is FQGNSA in the germline V gene. In DNA, the CDR3 is TGTGCCAGCAGACTAATTACAGGGTATTATGGTTACACCTTC. Protein sequence: CASRLITGYYGYTF.

The V call is TRBV7-8, the J call TRBJ2-7; maybe TRBD1 (5 bases). V was clipped by 4 bases and J by 2 bases, with 18 bases between them. Germline V gene data show CDR1 as SGHVS and CDR2 as FQNEAQ. The CDR3 has 16 residues. The CDR3 protein is CASSSPGWGQTYEQYF. In DNA form, the CDR3 reads TGTGCCAGCAGCTCCCCCGGGTGGGGCCAGACCTACGAGCAGTACTTC.

V and J are TRBV27 and TRBJ2-7; D call uncertain. The CDR3 spans 14 residues. Germline assignment: CDR1 MNHEY and CDR2 SMNVEV (reference sequence). The V end was cut by 6 bases, the J end by 3 bases, with 15 bases between. The CDR3 DNA sequence: TGTGCCAGCAGCAAGACACCAACAATCTACGAGCAGTACTTC. Translation: CASSKTPTIYEQYF.

The V call is TRBV29-1, the J call TRBJ2-7; 8 bases fit TRBD2. Trimming at V came to 4 bases and at J to 5 bases, leaving 13 bases not matched to a gene. Germline loops: CDR1 SQVTM, CDR2 ANQGSEA. CDR3 size: 15 residues. In DNA, the CDR3 is TGCAGCGTTGCAGGGACTAGTTTCAGCCCAGACGAGCAGTACTTC. This encodes CSVAGTSFSPDEQYF.

This clone was seen only once. V usage is TRBV19 and J usage is TRBJ1-2; a weak D match, TRBD1 (5 bases). Germline CDR1 reads LNHDA; CDR2 reads SQIVND (reference sequence). The germline V and J ends were trimmed by 1 base and 2 bases, with 17 bases remaining between them. The CDR3 consists of 17 residues. Here the CDR3 reads CASSIAPALGGNYGYTF. CDR3 in DNA: TGTGCCAGTAGTATAGCACCAGCCTTGGGGGGGAACTATGGCTACACCTTC.

V gene TRBV28 combines with J gene TRBJ1-1; no firm D call. The ends were cut back, 3 bases at V and 0 bases at J, with 11 bases in the middle. There are 15 residues in the CDR3. Germline-derived CDR1 and CDR2 are MDHEN and SYDVKM. The CDR3 bases are TGTGCCAGCAGTTTCTCACCAGTGATGAACACTGAAGCTTTCTTT. The encoded protein is CASSFSPVMNTEAFF.

The V call is TRBV19, the J call TRBJ2-2; 11 bases line up with TRBD2. Trimming cost V 3 bases and J 6 bases; bases outside gene matches: 9. The CDR3 sequence is 17 residues long. Germline V gene lookup returns CDR1 LNHDA and CDR2 SQIVND (reference sequence). The CDR3 DNA reads as TGTGCCAGTAGTATTGTAGCGGGAGGGCCTCGGGCCGGGGAGCTGTTTTTT. Translating gives CASSIVAGGPRAGELFF.

The V and J genes are TRBV6-2 or TRBV6-3 and TRBJ2-4; D is possibly TRBD1 (6 bases). Germline-derived CDR1 and CDR2 are MNHEY and SVGEGT. The V and J ends lost 2 bases and 9 bases respectively, with 8 bases between them. This CDR3 spans 12 amino acids. CDR3 sequence: CASSYLGAIQYF. CDR3 DNA: TGTGCCAGCAGTTACCTGGGGGCCATTCAGTACTTC.

This clone was observed a handful of times. The genes are TRBV6-6 and TRBJ1-1; D gene uncertain. Looked up from germline, CDR1 is MNHNY and CDR2 is SVGAGI (reference sequence). The CDR3 runs 13 residues. The ends were cut back, 6 bases at V and 1 base at J, with 9 bases in the middle. CDR3 amino acids: CASSLPGNTEAFF. In nucleotides, the CDR3 is TGTGCCAGCAGCCTACCCGGGAACACTGAAGCTTTCTTT.

This clone showed up just once. The chain employs TRBV19 and TRBJ1-5, with 7 bases aligning to TRBD1. CDR1 is LNHDA and CDR2 is SQIVND in the germline V gene (reference sequence). CDR3 length: 15 residues. The ends lost 5 bases at V and 4 bases at J; junction bases unmatched: 8. The CDR3 DNA follows: TGTGCCAGTAGTTACGGGACAGCCGATAATCAGCCCCAGCATTTT. Its translation is CASSYGTADNQPQHF.

The rearrangement uses TRBV7-2 and TRBJ2-5; 7 bases align to TRBD1. The CDR3 is 17 amino acids. After removal of 1 base from V and 5 bases from J, the junction contained 13 bases not matched to a gene. The V gene's germline CDR1 is SGHTA and CDR2 FQGNSA. The CDR3 sequence is CASSLDFSGQIAETQYF. As DNA, the CDR3 is TGTGCCAGCAGCTTAGATTTTTCGGGACAGATAGCGGAGACCCAGTACTTC.

The rearrangement joins TRBV28 to TRBJ2-1, with D maybe TRBD1 (5 bases). The CDR3 totals 11 residues. Germline CDR1 MDHEN, CDR2 SYDVKM. V was trimmed by 2 bases and J by 15 bases, leaving 11 bases between them. The CDR3 DNA sequence: TGTGCCAGCAGTTTAACCAGGGTTCGGTTCTTC. Protein sequence: CASSLTRVRFF.

The CDR3 coding sequence is TGTGCCAGCGGGAGCTCCTACAATGAGCAGTTCTTC. It codes for CASGSSYNEQFF. J is TRBJ2-1 and V is TRBV6-5, with D possibly being TRBD2 (5 bases). The CDR3 length is 12 residues. Trimming cost V 8 bases and J 0 bases, with 5 bases left between them. Per germline, CDR1 MNHEY and CDR2 SVGAGI.

This clone has only a few counts. This sequence joins TRBV24-1 and TRBJ1-1, with D unresolved. The germline V and J ends were trimmed by 5 bases and 13 bases, with 13 bases remaining between them. The CDR3 is made up of 11 amino acids. Germline V gene data show CDR1 as KGHDR and CDR2 as SFDVKD. DNA for the CDR3: TGTGCCACCAGTGTCTACGGGTTATTTTTCTTT. Translating it yields CATSVYGLFFF.

The chain joins TRBV20-1 to TRBJ1-5; D is unresolved. The germline V gene has CDR1 DFQATT and CDR2 SNEGSKA (reference sequence). The CDR3 totals 14 residues. V dropped 3 bases and J dropped 0 bases, with 9 bases sitting between them. The CDR3 protein is CSASATVSNQPQHF. The CDR3 nucleotides are TGCAGTGCTAGTGCCACAGTTAGCAATCAGCCCCAGCATTTT.

The chain uses TRBV5-1 and TRBJ2-1; TRBD2 might be the D (7 bases). This CDR3 has 19 amino acids. The V end lost 1 base, the J end lost 8 bases, and 28 bases lay between the germline ends. Looked up from germline, CDR1 is SGHRS and CDR2 is YFSETQ. The CDR3 loop is CASSLFTGGAGGSLDEQFF. CDR3 bases: TGCGCCAGCAGCTTGTTTACCGGGGGCGCGGGCGGGAGTTTGGATGAGCAGTTCTTC. Full variable domain (rest looked up from reference TRBV5-1 and TRBJ2-1): KAGVTQTPRYLIKTRGQQVTLSCSPISGHRSVSWYQQTPGQGLQFLFEYFSETQRNKGNFPGRFSGRQFSNSRSEMNVSTLELGDSALYLCASSLFTGGAGGSLDEQFFGPGTRLTVL.

This chain connects TRBV5-1 to TRBJ2-3; 8 bases fit TRBD2. CDR1 and CDR2 (germline): SGHRS, YFSETQ. After removal of 7 bases from V and 3 bases from J, the junction contained 10 bases not matched to a gene. This CDR3 has 15 residues. The CDR3: CASEPGTRGTDTQYF. The CDR3 nucleotides are TGCGCCAGCGAACCCGGGACTAGGGGTACAGATACGCAGTATTTT.

J is TRBJ2-3 and V is TRBV4-2, with 9 bases fitting TRBD2. Germline V gene sequence: CDR1 LGHNA, CDR2 YNFKEQ. The CDR3 spans 15 residues. V was pared by 1 base and J by 4 bases, with 3 bases of the junction left unmatched. This chain's CDR3 is CASSQASGRSDTQYF. The CDR3 DNA reads as TGTGCCAGCAGCCAAGCCAGCGGGAGGTCAGATACGCAGTATTTT.

This clone was detected many times. The V gene is TRBV19, the J gene TRBJ1-5; 11 bases map to TRBD1. The CDR3 loop spans 18 amino acids. With V trimmed by 3 bases and J by 0 bases, 7 bases remained unmatched. CDR1 LNHDA and CDR2 SQIVND come from the germline V gene (reference sequence). CDR3 sequence (DNA): TGTGCCAGTAGTATCTGGGACAGGGGGGTCTATAGCAATCAGCCCCAGCATTTT. This gives the protein CASSIWDRGVYSNQPQHF.

The chain employs TRBV25-1 and TRBJ1-2; 7 nucleotides line up with TRBD1. V lost 3 bases and J lost 1; bases outside the gene matches: 5. The CDR3 consists of 15 residues. Germline assignment: CDR1 MGHDK and CDR2 SYGVNS. The CDR3: CASSDPGQINYGYTF. In DNA form, the CDR3 reads TGTGCCAGCAGTGACCCGGGACAGATTAACTATGGCTACACCTTC.